Listed here is a single TCR beta chain. This entry belongs to a study of blood T cell repertoires in COVID-19. Profiling relied on immunoSEQ multiplex PCR, and the TCRdb table lists in-frame clones only, not all of them. The sample lists tens of thousands of clones; less than 85% were seen once. Germline V CDR1 and CDR2: SGHVS, FNYEAQ. V was shortened by 5 bases and J by 1 base, with 15 bases between the two germline ends. The CDR3 runs 17 residues. The specimen was peripheral blood. The TCR originated in a man over 45 with acute or convalescent COVID-19. The chain has TRBV7-6 and TRBJ1-6; possible D gene TRBD1, 5 bases. Written as DNA, the CDR3 is TGTGCCAGCAGCCCCTACAGGACCACATCCTATAATTCACCCCTCCACTTT. Protein sequence: CASSPYRTTSYNSPLHF.